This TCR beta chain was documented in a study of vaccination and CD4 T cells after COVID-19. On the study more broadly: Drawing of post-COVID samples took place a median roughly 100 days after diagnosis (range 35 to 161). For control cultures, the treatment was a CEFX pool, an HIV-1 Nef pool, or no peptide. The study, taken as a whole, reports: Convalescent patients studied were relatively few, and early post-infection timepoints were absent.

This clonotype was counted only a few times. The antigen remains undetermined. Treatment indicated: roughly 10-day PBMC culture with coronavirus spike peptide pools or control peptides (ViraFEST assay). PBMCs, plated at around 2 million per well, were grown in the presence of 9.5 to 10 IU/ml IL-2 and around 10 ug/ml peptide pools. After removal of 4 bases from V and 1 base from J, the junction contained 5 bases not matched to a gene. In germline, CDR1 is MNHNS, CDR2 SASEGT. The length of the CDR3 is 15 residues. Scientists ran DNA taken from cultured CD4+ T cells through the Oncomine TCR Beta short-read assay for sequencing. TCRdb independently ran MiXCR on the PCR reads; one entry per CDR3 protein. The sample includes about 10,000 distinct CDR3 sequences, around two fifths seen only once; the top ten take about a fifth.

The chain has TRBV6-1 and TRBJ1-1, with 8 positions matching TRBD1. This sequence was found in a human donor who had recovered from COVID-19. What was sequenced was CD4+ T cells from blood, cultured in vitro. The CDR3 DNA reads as TGTGCCAGCAGTGGAGAGGACAGGGAGAACACTGAAGCTTTCTTT. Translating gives CASSGEDRENTEAFF.